What follows are 30 T cell receptor beta chains derived from one specimen sequenced in a study of CD8 T cells in ankylosing spondylitis. Their recognized antigens are unknown. Whole-study results and caveats: Seemingly distinctive of ankylosing spondylitis blood was a TCR beta motif formed by eight highly homologous variants.

TCRdb reanalysed the 5' RACE reads using MiXCR and keeps one entry per CDR3 protein. The sample includes just under 550,000 distinct CDR3 sequences, roughly 12% of them seen just once. Sequences were obtained from blood, either unsorted or a sorted T cell fraction (not recorded which). Receptor source: a male donor with ankylosing spondylitis.

This clonotype has a handful of counts. The V and J genes are TRBV5-1 and TRBJ1-3; D might be TRBD1 (5 bases). The V gene lost 0 bases and the J gene lost 3 bases, with 7 bases spanning the gap. The V gene's germline CDR1 is SGHRS and CDR2 YFSETQ. The CDR3 runs to 14 residues. This CDR3 reads CASSLAGYGNTIYF. The CDR3 coding sequence is TGCGCCAGCAGCTTGGCAGGGTATGGAAACACCATATATTTT.

This clonotype was observed a few times. The rearrangement uses TRBV11-2 and TRBJ2-7, with 10 nucleotides matching TRBD2. This CDR3 is 17 amino acids long. CDR1 and CDR2 (germline): SGHAT, FQNNGV. The V segment lost 2 bases and the J segment 0 bases; nucleotides outside the gene matches: 7. CDR3 DNA sequence: TGTGCCAGCAGCTTAATCGGGACTAGCGAATCCTCCTACGAGCAGTACTTC. Translating gives CASSLIGTSESSYEQYF.

The chain is built from TRBV28 and TRBJ1-2; TRBD1 agrees at 7 bases. The J segment lost 8 bases and the V segment lost 2 bases, leaving 8 bases of the junction unmatched. The CDR3 is 14 residues long. CDR1 and CDR2 (germline): MDHEN, SYDVKM. The CDR3 is CASSLIEGARGYTF. In DNA form, the CDR3 reads TGTGCCAGCAGTTTAATCGAGGGGGCGCGAGGCTACACCTTC.

This clonotype was seen only a few times. V is TRBV6-2 or TRBV6-3 and J is TRBJ2-1; D may correspond to TRBD1 or TRBD2 (6 bases each). This CDR3 is built from 14 residues. Germline-derived CDR1 and CDR2 are MNHEY and SVGEGT. V shed 4 bases and J shed 4 bases, with 11 bases lying between them. CDR3 DNA sequence: TGTGCCAGCAGTTTTGGGGGGCAATACAATGAGCAGTTCTTC. Its protein product is CASSFGGQYNEQFF.

The chain employs TRBV5-1 and TRBJ2-3; maybe TRBD1 (6 bases). The CDR3 extends over 14 amino acids. V was trimmed by 0 bases and J by 5 bases, leaving 10 bases between them. CDR1 is SGHRS and CDR2 is YFSETQ in the germline V gene. In DNA, the CDR3 is TGCGCCAGCAGCTTGGACAGGGCGGGAGATACGCAGTATTTT. It translates to CASSLDRAGDTQYF.

In this sample, this clonotype turned up many times. The V and J genes are TRBV29-1 and TRBJ2-1; TRBD1 is a possible D gene (5 bases). The ends were cut back, 3 bases at V and 7 bases at J, with 13 bases in the middle. Germline CDR1 is SQVTM and CDR2 is ANQGSEA. The CDR3 loop spans 13 amino acids. DNA for the CDR3: TGCAGCGTTGACTCCAGGGTAACTAATGAGCAGTTCTTC. Protein: CSVDSRVTNEQFF.

The V and J genes are TRBV12-3 or TRBV12-4 and TRBJ2-1; weak D call: TRBD1 (6 bases). The ends were cut back, 3 bases at V and 9 bases at J, with 24 bases in the middle. The CDR3 contains 17 residues. DNA for the CDR3: TGTGCCAGCAGTTTTTCAGGGGAGCGTACTTCACGCGGTGAGCAGTTCTTC. This codes for CASSFSGERTSRGEQFF.

The chain uses TRBV20-1 and TRBJ2-1; 11 bases align to TRBD2. The germline V gene encodes CDR1 DFQATT and CDR2 SNEGSKA (reference sequence). The CDR3 consists of 14 residues. The V segment lost 5 bases and the J segment 4 bases; nucleotides outside the gene matches: 4. The CDR3 loop is CSAPSGRSYNEQFF. CDR3 DNA: TGCAGTGCTCCTAGCGGGAGGTCTTACAATGAGCAGTTCTTC.

This rearrangement joins TRBV19 to TRBJ2-7; 11 positions match TRBD1. The V gene end was trimmed by 5 bases and the J gene end by 5 bases; junction bases not matched to a gene: 14. Germline-derived CDR1 and CDR2 are LNHDA and SQIVND (reference sequence). The CDR3 is 17 residues long. In DNA form, the CDR3 reads TGTGCCAGTAGTGATGTCCCTCGCGGGACAGGGGGAGACGAGCAGTACTTC. Residues: CASSDVPRGTGGDEQYF.

This clonotype was counted ten times or more. The rearrangement links TRBV4-1 to TRBJ2-4; perhaps TRBD1 as D (6 bases). Deletions cut 5 bases from V and 8 bases from J, with 16 bases between. Germline assignment: CDR1 MGHRA and CDR2 YSYEKL. The CDR3 is 14 residues long. CDR3 sequence: CASSTRTVPDIQYF. CDR3 coding DNA: TGCGCCAGCAGCACCCGGACAGTTCCGGACATTCAGTACTTC.

This clonotype was counted between two and nine times. The chain has TRBV12-5 and TRBJ2-1; 11 bases agree with TRBD2. This CDR3 contains 17 residues. Per germline, CDR1 LGHNT and CDR2 FRNRAP. The junction had 3 bases not matched to a gene; V was cut back by 0 bases and J by 2 bases. Here the CDR3 reads CASGLVRLAGPYNEQFF. For the CDR3, the DNA is TGTGCTAGTGGTTTGGTACGACTAGCGGGACCCTACAATGAGCAGTTCTTC.

This clonotype was observed a few times. This chain joins TRBV5-1 and TRBJ2-2; 8 bases agree with TRBD2. With 4 bases clipped from V and 1 base from J, the junction kept 12 bases outside the gene matches. From germline, CDR1 is SGHRS and CDR2 YFSETQ. This CDR3 comprises 18 residues. CDR3 coding DNA: TGCGCCAGCAGCGACGATTGGGCTAGCGGGCAGAACACCGGGGAGCTGTTTTTT. Protein: CASSDDWASGQNTGELFF.

This chain links TRBV11-2 with TRBJ2-5; TRBD1 matches at 8 bases. The CDR3 runs 15 residues. Looked up from germline, CDR1 is SGHAT and CDR2 is FQNNGV. Unmatched junction bases numbered 7, after V lost 5 bases and J lost 2 bases. The CDR3 loop is CASSTGGLSQETQYF. In nucleotides, the CDR3 is TGTGCCAGCAGCACAGGGGGACTTAGTCAAGAGACCCAGTACTTC.

The rearrangement joins TRBV24-1 to TRBJ2-7; D is possibly TRBD1 or TRBD2 (5 bases each). Trimming took off 4 bases at V and 3 bases at J, with 15 bases between the two ends. Germline loops: CDR1 KGHDR, CDR2 SFDVKD. The CDR3 sequence is 15 residues long. CDR3 sequence (DNA): TGTGCCACCAGTGACCCCGGGGCCGCCGGCTACGAGCAGTACTTC. It is translated as CATSDPGAAGYEQYF.

The sample holds a few counts of this clonotype. The chain uses TRBV7-2 and TRBJ1-5; TRBD1 might be the D (5 bases). The V end lost 2 bases, the J end lost 9 bases, and 14 bases lay between the germline ends. The germline CDR1 and CDR2 sequences are SGHTA and FQGNSA. The length of the CDR3 is 14 residues. CDR3 bases: TGTGCCAGCAGCTTACATGGAGAAAGGGGGCCCCAGCATTTT. As protein: CASSLHGERGPQHF. The full variable domain, its missing parts supplied by reference TRBV7-2 and TRBJ1-5, is GAGVSQSPSNKVTEKGKDVELRCDPISGHTALYWYRQSLGQGLEFLIYFQGNSAPDKSGLPSDRFSAERTGGSVSTLTIQRTQQEDSAVYLCASSLHGERGPQHFGDGTRLSIL.

This clonotype was found a few times. The chain couples TRBV29-1 to TRBJ1-2; a possible D gene is TRBD1 (5 bases). V shed 7 bases and J shed 3 bases, with 9 bases lying between them. The CDR3 has 11 residues. CDR1 and CDR2 (germline): SQVTM, ANQGSEA. The CDR3 DNA reads as TGCAGCGGGGGGGTGGACTATGGCTACACCTTC. Its translation: CSGGVDYGYTF. The full variable domain, with the rest looked up from reference TRBV29-1 and TRBJ1-2, is SAVISQKPSRDICQRGTSLTIQCQVDSQVTMMFWYRQQPGQSLTLIATANQGSEATYESGFVIDKFPISRPNLTFSTLTVSNMSPEDSSIYLCSGGVDYGYTFGSGTRLTVV.

The chain couples TRBV20-1 to TRBJ2-1; D ambiguous. The CDR3 is made up of 12 amino acids. V was shortened by 1 base and J by 5 bases, with 6 bases between the two germline ends. Germline-derived CDR1 and CDR2 are DFQATT and SNEGSKA (reference sequence). Here the CDR3 reads CSARVWDNEQFF. CDR3 coding DNA: TGCAGTGCTAGAGTTTGGGACAATGAGCAGTTCTTC.

This clonotype occurred a few times. DNA of the CDR3: TGTGCCAGCAGCCTGACTAGCGGGAGCGACAATGAGCAGTTCTTC. This translates into CASSLTSGSDNEQFF. The V and J genes are TRBV3-1 and TRBJ2-1; 12 bases fit TRBD2. The V gene's germline CDR1 is LGHDT and CDR2 YNNKEL (reference sequence). V trimming: 4 bases; J trimming: 5 bases; junction bases outside the gene matches: 3. CDR3 size: 15 residues.

This clonotype was counted only a few times. The rearrangement links TRBV20-1 to TRBJ1-2, with no clear D. Germline lookup yields CDR1 DFQATT and CDR2 SNEGSKA (reference sequence). The CDR3 totals 14 residues. Trimming left V 2 bases short and J 1 base short, with 11 bases between. CDR3 DNA sequence: TGCAGTGCTAGAACTTTTACGGATAACTATGGCTACACCTTC. This translates into CSARTFTDNYGYTF.

The gene calls are TRBV5-1 and TRBJ2-1; tentative D call: TRBD2 (5 bases). The CDR3 contains 18 residues. CDR1 is SGHRS, CDR2 YFSETQ, per germline. Between the trimmed V and J ends, which lost 0 bases and 0 bases, there was a span of 16 bases. CDR3 loop: CASSLAGSAGVSYNEQFF. The CDR3 DNA is TGCGCCAGCAGCTTGGCCGGTAGCGCTGGCGTCTCCTACAATGAGCAGTTCTTC.

This clonotype has a handful of counts. The chain recombines TRBV10-3 with TRBJ2-6; D is ambiguous. The CDR3 covers 17 residues. V was cut by 7 bases and J by 0 bases, with 16 bases left in between. The germline V gene encodes CDR1 ENHRY and CDR2 SYGVKD. The CDR3 nucleotides are TGTGCCATCACACCCAGTAGGCGGTCCTCTGGGGCCAACGTCCTGACTTTC. Protein: CAITPSRRSSGANVLTF.

This clonotype was counted at least ten times. V gene TRBV3-1 combines with J gene TRBJ2-7, with TRBD2 identical over 7 bases. Germline CDR1 and CDR2: LGHDT and YNNKEL (reference sequence). The V segment lost 1 base and the J segment 3 bases; nucleotides outside the gene matches: 6. The CDR3 extends over 15 amino acids. In nucleotides, the CDR3 is TGTGCCAGCAGCCAAGGACTAGCATCTCTCTACGAGCAGTACTTC. As protein: CASSQGLASLYEQYF.

This chain connects TRBV20-1 to TRBJ1-6; TRBD1 matches 7 bases. Unmatched junction bases numbered 12, after V lost 0 bases and J lost 10 bases. The CDR3 sequence is 16 residues long. CDR1 is DFQATT and CDR2 is SNEGSKA in the germline V gene (reference sequence). CDR3 region: CSARDRRTGNRSPLHF. DNA for the CDR3: TGCAGTGCTAGAGATCGCAGGACAGGAAATCGCTCACCCCTCCACTTT.

The rearrangement links TRBV7-9 to TRBJ2-1; possibly TRBD1 or TRBD2 for D (6 bases each). Trimming cost V 5 bases and J 8 bases, with 13 bases left between them. Germline V gene lookup returns CDR1 SEHNR and CDR2 FQNEAQ (reference sequence). The CDR3 has 13 amino acids. The CDR3 reads CASSRGPWDEQFF. In DNA, the CDR3 is TGTGCCAGCAGCCGGGGGCCTTGGGATGAGCAGTTCTTC.

This clonotype was counted ten times or more. The V call is TRBV2, the J call TRBJ2-1; TRBD2 matches at 11 bases. The V gene's germline CDR1 is SNHLY and CDR2 FYNNEI. V lost 6 bases, J lost 5 bases, and 3 bases stayed unmatched. This CDR3 is built from 14 residues. CDR3 amino acids: CASSETSGDNEQFF. The DNA for the CDR3 is TGTGCCAGCAGCGAGACTAGCGGGGACAATGAGCAGTTCTTC. Full variable domain (remainder filled in from reference TRBV2 and TRBJ2-1): EPEVTQTPSHQVTQMGQEVILRCVPISNHLYFYWYRQILGQKVEFLVSFYNNEISEKSEIFDDQFSVERPDGSNFTLKIRSTKLEDSAMYFCASSETSGDNEQFFGPGTRLTVL.

This chain connects TRBV20-1 to TRBJ2-2; 7 nucleotides align to TRBD1. CDR3 length: 13 residues. CDR1 is DFQATT, CDR2 SNEGSKA, per germline (reference sequence). Losses at the gene ends were 8 bases for V and 5 bases for J; bases not matched to a gene: 8. CDR3 in amino acids: CSTRDRLTGELFF. DNA for the CDR3: TGCAGTACCAGGGACAGACTGACCGGGGAGCTGTTTTTT.

In this sample, this clonotype turned up a few times. V and J are TRBV18 and TRBJ2-5; TRBD1 or TRBD2 may be the D gene (5 bases each). This CDR3 is 15 amino acids long. The germline gives CDR1 KGHSH, CDR2 LQKENI. Deletions cut 2 bases from V and 5 bases from J, with 15 bases between. CDR3 amino acids: CASSPKQGRRETQYF. As DNA, the CDR3 is TGTGCCAGCTCACCAAAGCAGGGACGACGGGAGACCCAGTACTTC.

This clonotype was picked up a small number of times. The V call is TRBV7-8, the J call TRBJ2-3, with TRBD1 matching 9 bases. Germline values: CDR1 SGHVS, CDR2 FQNEAQ. This CDR3 region has 16 residues. V lost 5 bases and J lost 3; bases outside the gene matches: 9. CDR3 DNA: TGTGCCAGCAGCCGGACAGGGGCAGGGGTAACAGATACGCAGTATTTT. As protein: CASSRTGAGVTDTQYF.

This clonotype is a singleton in its sample. This chain joins TRBV28 and TRBJ1-5, with D unclear. CDR3 size: 14 residues. CDR1 is MDHEN, CDR2 SYDVKM, per germline. V shed 7 bases and J shed 0 bases, with 10 bases lying between them. The CDR3 here is CASTADYSNQPQHF. In DNA, the CDR3 is TGTGCCAGCACCGCAGATTATAGCAATCAGCCCCAGCATTTT. The complete variable domain, with remaining parts taken from reference TRBV28 and TRBJ1-5, reads DVKVTQSSRYLVKRTGEKVFLECVQDMDHENMFWYRQDPGLGLRLIYFSYDVKMKEKGDIPEGYSVSREKKERFSLILESASTNQTSMYLCASTADYSNQPQHFGDGTRLSIL.

This chain links TRBV11-3 with TRBJ2-5, with a weak D call TRBD2 (5 bases). There are 15 residues in the CDR3. CDR1 is SGHNT and CDR2 is YENEEA in the germline V gene. Trimming stripped 5 bases from V and 2 bases from J, with 15 bases between. The CDR3 bases are TGTGCCAGCAGCCCCCGAGAGGGCCCTCAAGAGACCCAGTACTTC. Translating gives CASSPREGPQETQYF.